The rows below give T cell receptor beta chains drawn from one sample of a study of blood T cell repertoires in COVID-19. Sequencing used immunoSEQ multiplex PCR; TCRdb keeps in-frame clones, though not all of them. The repertoire holds approximately 230,000 clones, with roughly 82% as singletons. The sample taken for sequencing was peripheral blood. These receptors were taken from a woman older than 75 with active or convalescent COVID-19. Both conserved end residues are part of each CDR3. D genes are given only for firm matches. Only part of the rows carry a size: once, few, many, or a class if the clone is expanded.

CASTVQETQYF TGTGCCAGCACCGTTCAGGAGACCCAGTACTTC - TRBV2 - TRBJ2-5
CASSQDLYIQYF TGCGCCAGCAGCCAAGATCTTTACATTCAGTACTTC - TRBV4-1 - TRBJ2-4
CASTRVFEAFF TGTGCCAGTACCCGTGTATTTGAAGCTTTCTTT - TRBV19 - TRBJ1-1
CATRGTGIYEQYF TGTGCCACCCGGGGGACAGGGATCTACGAGCAGTACTTC TRBD1 TRBV2 - TRBJ2-7
CATRDRDNSPLHF TGTGCCACCAGGGACAGGGACAATTCACCCCTCCACTTT TRBD1 TRBV10-3 - TRBJ1-6
CASSVTRGNTEAFF TGTGCCAGCAGCGTAACCCGGGGGAACACTGAAGCTTTCTTT - TRBV5-4 - TRBJ1-1
CASSEAISETRTYGYTF TGTGCCAGTAGCGAAGCGATTAGCGAGACAAGGACTTATGGCTACACCTTC - TRBV19 - TRBJ1-2
CASSALAGYNEQFF TGCGCCAGCAGCGCACTAGCTGGCTACAATGAGCAGTTCTTC - TRBV5-1 - TRBJ2-1
CASSLGQSTDTQYF TGCGCCAGCAGCTTAGGACAGAGCACAGATACGCAGTATTTT - TRBV5-1 - TRBJ2-3
CASSLVGTSGGFDEQFF TGTGCCAGCAGCTTAGTAGGGACTAGCGGGGGTTTTGATGAGCAGTTCTTC TRBD2 TRBV7-8 - TRBJ2-1
CASSSGGVGSEQFF TGTGCCAGCAGCTCTGGCGGGGTGGGCTCTGAGCAGTTCTTC - TRBV7-9 - TRBJ2-1
CASSVGQGMGVGYGYTF TGTGCCAGCAGCGTAGGACAGGGGATGGGCGTAGGCTATGGCTACACCTTC TRBD1 TRBV9 - TRBJ1-2
CATSLGLKDREDGYTF TGTGCCACCAGCCTAGGTCTAAAGGACAGGGAGGATGGCTACACCTTC TRBD1 TRBV15 few TRBJ1-2
CASSLEGEGANVLTF TGCGCCAGCAGCTTGGAAGGGGAAGGGGCCAACGTCCTGACTTTC - TRBV5-1 - TRBJ2-6
CASSDEGAPYNEQFF TGTGCCAGCAGTGACGAGGGGGCACCCTACAATGAGCAGTTCTTC TRBD1 TRBV6-4 - TRBJ2-1
CASSVRPGADTQYF TGCGCCAGCAGTGTGCGACCCGGGGCAGATACGCAGTATTTT - TRBV10-1 once TRBJ2-3
CASRSSLAGDLF TGTGCCAGCAGAAGTTCACTAGCGGGGGACCTCTTC - TRBV21-1 - TRBJ2-7
CASSVTTGDGYGYTF TGCGCCAGCAGCGTTACGACAGGGGATGGCTATGGCTACACCTTC TRBD1 TRBV5-1 - TRBJ1-2
CASSDRDRASYEQYF TGTGCCAGTAGTGACCGGGACAGGGCCTCCTACGAGCAGTACTTC TRBD1 TRBV19 - TRBJ2-7
CAWSAAGLNTGELFF TGTGCCTGGAGTGCTGCAGGACTGAACACCGGGGAGCTGTTTTTT - TRBV30 once TRBJ2-2
CASSTWTGSGELFF TGTGCCAGCAGCACCTGGACAGGGTCGGGGGAGCTGTTTTTT TRBD1 TRBV7-9 - TRBJ2-2
CASSQDSDRPNYGYTF TGTGCCAGCAGCCAAGATAGCGACAGGCCGAACTATGGCTACACCTTC - TRBV4-2 - TRBJ1-2
CASSPYRDHSYEQYF TGTGCCAGCTCACCCTACAGGGATCACTCCTACGAGCAGTACTTC - TRBV18 - TRBJ2-7
CASSPRGVGSEQYF TGTGCCAGCTCACCACGCGGGGTGGGGTCTGAGCAGTACTTC - TRBV18 - TRBJ2-7
CASSLRGAALGQFF TGTGCCAGCAGCTTAAGAGGCGCCGCCCTCGGGCAGTTCTTC - TRBV7-8 once TRBJ2-1
CASSVGQGADYGYTF TGTGCCAGCAGCGTAGGACAGGGGGCGGACTATGGCTACACCTTC TRBD1 TRBV4-2 once TRBJ1-2
CASSLTGKAEAFF TGTGCCAGCAGTCTCACAGGGAAGGCTGAAGCTTTCTTT - TRBV28 - TRBJ1-1
CASSYSKGLAGDTGELFF TGTGCCAGCAGTTACTCGAAGGGACTAGCGGGGGACACCGGGGAGCTGTTTTTT TRBD2 TRBV6-2/TRBV6-3 - TRBJ2-2
CASSLEALIHQETQYF TGTGCCAGCAGCTTAGAAGCATTGATCCACCAAGAGACCCAGTACTTC - TRBV7-9 once TRBJ2-5
CASSLAVLPGSGNTIYF TGTGCCAGCAGCTTGGCCGTTCTCCCAGGGTCAGGAAACACCATATATTTT - TRBV5-5 - TRBJ1-3
CASSLFVARGVTEAFF TGCGCCAGCAGCTTGTTTGTCGCCAGGGGGGTCACTGAAGCTTTCTTT TRBD1 TRBV5-1 - TRBJ1-1
CASSTQGNTGELFF TGTGCCAGCAGCACACAGGGGAACACCGGGGAGCTGTTTTTT - TRBV9 - TRBJ2-2
CASSLSTSIRNEQFF TGTGCCAGCAGCTTATCGACTAGCATTAGGAATGAGCAGTTCTTC TRBD2 TRBV11-3 - TRBJ2-1
CASRTGVYGYTF TGTGCCAGCAGGACAGGGGTCTATGGCTACACCTTC TRBD1 TRBV6-5 few TRBJ1-2